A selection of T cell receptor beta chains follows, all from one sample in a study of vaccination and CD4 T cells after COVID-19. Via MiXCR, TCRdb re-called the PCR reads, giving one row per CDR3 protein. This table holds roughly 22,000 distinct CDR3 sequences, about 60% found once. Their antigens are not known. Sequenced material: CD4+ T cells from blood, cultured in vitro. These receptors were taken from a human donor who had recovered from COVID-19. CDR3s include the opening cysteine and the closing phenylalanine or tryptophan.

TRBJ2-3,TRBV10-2,CASRSRGWGTDTQYF
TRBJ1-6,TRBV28,CASSSRTGTYSPLHF
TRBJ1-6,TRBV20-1,CSAPPLGGDSPLHF
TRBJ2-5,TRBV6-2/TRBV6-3,CASSYSRETQYF
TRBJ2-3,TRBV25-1,CASSVGQGAMDTQYF
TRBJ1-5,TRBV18,CASSPLGSNGNQPQHF
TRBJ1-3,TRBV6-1,CASSHTGGGGNTIYF
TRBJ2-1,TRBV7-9,CASSSAVGINEQFF
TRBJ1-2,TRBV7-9,CASSLKGGTGRGYTF
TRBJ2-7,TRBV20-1,CSASASSYEQYF
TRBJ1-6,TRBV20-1,CSARWTANSPLHF
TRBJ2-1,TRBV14,CASSPNLYDTLAGHEQFF
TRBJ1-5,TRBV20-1,CSARDQARPNQPQHF
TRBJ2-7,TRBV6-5,CASSYWAEAYEQYF
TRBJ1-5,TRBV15,CATSRNRGGGQPQHF
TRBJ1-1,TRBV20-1,CSARPGGPNTEAFF
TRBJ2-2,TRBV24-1,CATSDYRSGRAGELFF
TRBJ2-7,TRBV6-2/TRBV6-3,CASSYRLAILYEQYF
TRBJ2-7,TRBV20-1,CSAEPSGGYEQYF
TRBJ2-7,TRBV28,CASRSGGTTYEQYF
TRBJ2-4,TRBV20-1,CSARDLGGDIFQYF
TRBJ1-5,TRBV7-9,CASSLELTNQPQHF
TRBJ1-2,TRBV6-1,CASSRQGYGYTF
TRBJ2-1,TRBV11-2,CASSLGGGLADYNEQFF
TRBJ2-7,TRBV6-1,CASSQTGTSGIEQYF